The 23 T cell receptor beta chains presented below share a single source sample, sequenced in a study of blood T cell repertoires in COVID-19. The protocol was immunoSEQ multiplex PCR, while the TCRdb copy is restricted to in-frame clones and leaves out a portion. The table has under 90,000 clones, roughly 85% seen once. The sample consisted of peripheral blood. All receptors come from a man aged 55 to 70 with acute or convalescent COVID-19.

CDR3 DNA sequence: TGTGCCAGCAGCTTAGAGCCTTTAACTAGCCATGAGCAGTTCTTC. It translates to CASSLEPLTSHEQFF. The chain links TRBV7-9 to TRBJ2-1; weak D call: TRBD2 (6 bases). CDR3 length: 15 amino acids. Trimming cost V 1 base and J 8 bases, with 15 bases left between them. Germline V gives CDR1 SEHNR, CDR2 FQNEAQ (reference sequence). Drawing the rest from reference TRBV7-9 and TRBJ2-1, the complete variable domain is DTGVSQNPRHKITKRGQNVTFRCDPISEHNRLYWYRQTLGQGPEFLTYFQNEAQLEKSRLLSDRFSAERPKGSFSTLEIQRTEQGDSAMYLCASSLEPLTSHEQFFGPGTRLTVL.

This sequence joins TRBV6-1 and TRBJ1-2, with D possibly TRBD1 on 6 matching bases. Germline CDR1 and CDR2: MNHNS and SASEGT. Trimming took off 1 base at V and 5 bases at J, with 17 bases between the two ends. The CDR3 is made up of 16 amino acids. The CDR3 reads CASSEGSPGGPYGYTF. As DNA, the CDR3 is TGTGCCAGCAGTGAAGGCAGTCCGGGGGGGCCTTATGGCTACACCTTC.

The chain joins TRBV7-2 to TRBJ1-2, with 7 bases identical to TRBD1. The CDR3 covers 14 residues. V lost 2 bases to trimming and J lost 6 bases; unmatched junction nucleotides: 6. Germline assignment: CDR1 SGHTA and CDR2 FQGNSA. This CDR3 is CASSLTTGEHGYTF. CDR3 DNA sequence: TGTGCCAGCAGCTTAACTACAGGGGAGCATGGCTACACCTTC.

The chain recombines TRBV19 with TRBJ2-5; D remains ambiguous. Germline loops: CDR1 LNHDA, CDR2 SQIVND (reference sequence). V was clipped by 5 bases and J by 4 bases, with 11 bases between them. This CDR3 region has 13 residues. DNA for the CDR3: TGTGCCAGTAGTTTGTACCCCGGAGAGACCCAGTACTTC. It yields the protein CASSLYPGETQYF.

V and J are TRBV9 and TRBJ2-3; D unresolved. Germline CDR1 reads SGDLS; CDR2 reads YYNGEE. Trimming removed 2 bases from V and 5 bases from J, with 9 bases in between. The CDR3 runs to 13 residues. CDR3 sequence: CASSVLLRDTQYF. The CDR3 DNA sequence: TGTGCCAGCAGCGTGCTCTTGCGAGATACGCAGTATTTT.

This CDR3 reads CASSTRDRNYEQYF. The CDR3 DNA follows: TGTGCCAGCAGCACTCGAGACAGAAACTACGAGCAGTACTTC. The rearrangement uses TRBV21-1 and TRBJ2-7; TRBD1 reflects the table's D call only, with no check against the DNA. TRBV21-1 is annotated as a pseudogene. The CDR3 length is 14 residues.

The J gene is TRBJ2-5, the V gene TRBV6-5, with no clear D. Deletions cut 5 bases from V and 5 bases from J, with 9 bases between. Germline V lookup: CDR1 MNHEY, CDR2 SVGAGI. CDR3 length: 12 residues. CDR3 in DNA: TGTGCCAGCAGTCCTGACTGGGAGACCCAGTACTTC. Encoded protein: CASSPDWETQYF.

The chain's CDR3 is CSVVTANYGYTF. CDR3 bases: TGCAGCGTTGTGACAGCAAACTATGGCTACACCTTC. This chain connects TRBV29-1 to TRBJ1-2; TRBD1 might be the D (5 bases). The CDR3 has 12 amino acids. Deletions cut 4 bases from V and 2 bases from J, with 8 bases between. Germline loops: CDR1 SQVTM, CDR2 ANQGSEA.

The chain combines TRBV18 with TRBJ2-3, with 8 bases lining up with TRBD1. The junction had 5 bases not matched to a gene; V was cut back by 3 bases and J by 0 bases. CDR3 size: 16 residues. The germline CDR1 and CDR2 sequences are KGHSH and LQKENI. CDR3 sequence reads: CASSPRTGRSTDTQYF. CDR3 sequence (DNA): TGTGCCAGCTCACCCCGGACAGGGAGGAGCACAGATACGCAGTATTTT. The variable domain in full, completed from reference TRBV18 and TRBJ2-3, reads NAGVMQNPRHLVRRRGQEARLRCSPMKGHSHVYWYRQLPEEGLKFMVYLQKENIIDESGMPKERFSAEFPKEGPSILRIQQVVRGDSAAYFCASSPRTGRSTDTQYFGPGTRLTVL.

The V and J genes are TRBV3-1 (or the pseudogene TRBV3-2) and TRBJ1-1, with D hard to call. Trimming left V 4 bases short and J 1 base short, with 10 bases between. This CDR3 spans 14 amino acids. Germline V gives CDR1 LGHDT, CDR2 YNNKEL (reference sequence). The CDR3 here is CASSPLEWNTEAFF. In nucleotides, the CDR3 is TGTGCCAGCAGCCCGCTAGAGTGGAACACTGAAGCTTTCTTT.

V gene TRBV6-1 combines with J gene TRBJ1-2; 11 nucleotides align to TRBD1. The CDR3 has 15 amino acids. The V gene's germline CDR1 is MNHNS and CDR2 SASEGT. V dropped 0 bases and J dropped 6; count of bases not matched to a gene: 3. The DNA of the CDR3 is TGTGCCAGCAGTGAAGCAGTGGACAGGGGGCATGGCTACACCTTC. It yields the protein CASSEAVDRGHGYTF.

The V gene is TRBV7-8, the J gene TRBJ1-3, with D perhaps TRBD1 (5 bases). The CDR3 contains 15 residues. Germline V gene lookup returns CDR1 SGHVS and CDR2 FQNEAQ. Trimming shortened V by 5 bases and J by 0 bases, and 11 bases separated the two germline ends. CDR3 region: CASSVDSLSGNTIYF. CDR3 coding DNA: TGTGCCAGCAGCGTAGACAGCCTCTCTGGAAACACCATATATTTT.

The chain has TRBV11-2 and TRBJ1-2; tentatively, D is TRBD1 (5 bases). Trimming cost V 1 base and J 2 bases, with 8 bases left between them. CDR1 is SGHAT and CDR2 is FQNNGV in the germline V gene. This CDR3 comprises 14 residues. CDR3 residues: CASSLGGANYGYTF. The CDR3 region has the DNA TGTGCCAGCAGCTTAGGTGGGGCCAACTATGGCTACACCTTC.

The J gene is TRBJ1-1, the V gene TRBV5-6, with D maybe TRBD1 (6 bases). The ends were cut back, 4 bases at V and 4 bases at J, with 14 bases in the middle. Germline V gives CDR1 SGHDT, CDR2 YYEEEE. CDR3 length: 14 residues. Written as DNA, the CDR3 is TGTGCCAGCAGCATAACAGGGCCGGGCACTGAAGCTTTCTTT. Translating gives CASSITGPGTEAFF.

The V and J genes are TRBV7-2 and TRBJ2-5; 7 bases agree with TRBD1. After removal of 5 bases from V and 0 bases from J, the junction contained 3 bases not matched to a gene. CDR3 length: 14 amino acids. In germline, CDR1 is SGHTA, CDR2 FQGNSA. The CDR3 DNA is TGTGCCAGCAGCCAGGACAGGAACCAAGAGACCCAGTACTTC. Its translation: CASSQDRNQETQYF.

The chain links TRBV6-5 to TRBJ2-7; 7 nucleotides match TRBD1. The CDR3 totals 16 residues. From germline, CDR1 is MNHEY and CDR2 SVGAGI. Losses at the gene ends were 3 bases for V and 3 bases for J; bases not matched to a gene: 11. CDR3: CASSYSGTATYYEQYF. CDR3 DNA sequence: TGTGCCAGCAGTTATTCCGGGACAGCCACCTACTACGAGCAGTACTTC.

The J gene is TRBJ1-1, the V gene TRBV7-8; 8 bases match TRBD1. J lost 11 bases, V lost 5 bases, and 13 bases had no gene match. Germline CDR1 and CDR2: SGHVS and FQNEAQ. This CDR3 region has 14 residues. As DNA, the CDR3 is TGTGCCAGCAGCCGCGGACAGGGAGGGGCAGAGGCTTTCTTT. Translated: CASSRGQGGAEAFF.

The J gene is TRBJ1-2, the V gene TRBV18, with D maybe TRBD1 (5 bases). Germline assignment: CDR1 KGHSH and CDR2 LQKENI. The V end lost 3 bases, the J end lost 3 bases, and 11 bases lay between the germline ends. There are 14 residues in the CDR3. The CDR3 here is CASSPSGGYYGYTF. CDR3 bases: TGTGCCAGCTCACCCAGCGGGGGATACTATGGCTACACCTTC.

This rearrangement joins TRBV19 to TRBJ1-1; weak D call: TRBD1 (6 bases). The germline CDR1 and CDR2 sequences are LNHDA and SQIVND (reference sequence). The length of the CDR3 is 21 residues. V was shortened by 3 bases and J by 3 bases, with 32 bases between the two germline ends. CDR3 bases: TGTGCCAGTAGTATTTGGGTCCAGACCCACGCTAGTTCCCCAGGGGACACTGAAGCTTTCTTT. This translates into CASSIWVQTHASSPGDTEAFF.

The DNA for the CDR3 is TGTGCCAGCAGCTTAGATGCGGGGGTGGGGCAGGAGACCCAGTACTTC. This gives the protein CASSLDAGVGQETQYF. The chain carries TRBV7-2 and TRBJ2-5; TRBD2 agrees at 7 bases. Germline trimming cut 1 base from V and 5 bases from J; bases unmatched to any gene: 10. The CDR3 runs 16 residues. In germline, CDR1 is SGHTA, CDR2 FQGNSA.

The chain employs TRBV4-3 and TRBJ2-2; no definite D call. The CDR3 runs to 13 residues. V was clipped by 4 bases and J by 0 bases, with 3 bases between them. The germline gives CDR1 LGHNA, CDR2 YSLEER. The DNA of the CDR3 is TGCGCCAGCAGCCCTACGAACACCGGGGAGCTGTTTTTT. Its protein is CASSPTNTGELFF.

The chain links TRBV7-2 to TRBJ1-3, with 7 bases identical to TRBD1. J lost 9 bases, V lost 2 bases, and 7 bases had no gene match. This CDR3 is 14 amino acids long. The germline gives CDR1 SGHTA, CDR2 FQGNSA. Here the CDR3 reads CASSLQGGYGTIYF. CDR3 in DNA: TGTGCCAGCAGCTTACAGGGGGGTTATGGCACCATATATTTT.

J is TRBJ1-6 and V is TRBV6-2 or TRBV6-3, with 8 bases matching TRBD1. Germline V gene sequence: CDR1 MNHEY, CDR2 SVGEGT. Losses at the gene ends were 2 bases for V and 9 bases for J; bases not matched to a gene: 6. This CDR3 spans 15 amino acids. The CDR3 DNA sequence: TGTGCCAGCAGTTACCAGGACAGGGAGGGTTCACCCCTCCACTTT. This gives the protein CASSYQDREGSPLHF.